What follows are 16 T cell receptor beta chains derived from one specimen sequenced in a study of T cells in Graves' hyperthyroidism and ophthalmopathy (dated by TCRdb to 2018 to 2020). The library was prepared using multiplex PCR. The sample was run on an Illumina HiSeq 2000. Amplification of TCR beta CDR3 regions was carried out from RNA transcripts. The TCR CDR3 was subjected to a first round of RT-PCR using the HTBI primer set and the Qiagen OneStep RT-PCR kit. TCRdb's own reprocessing of the public reads used fastp at Q25 and MiXCR and kept productive beta chains. Every distinct CDR3 protein forms one entry, paired with its most common genes and DNA. Here the sample has a few hundred thousand distinct CDR3 sequences; about 14% occur a single time. The top ten clones comprise about 19% of the sample. The sample taken for sequencing was blood. The receptors stem from a woman younger than 45 with Graves' ophthalmopathy.

This clonotype was seen repeatedly, ten times or more. The chain joins TRBV9 to TRBJ2-7, with D possibly called TRBD1 or TRBD2 (5 bases each). V lost 3 bases and J lost 6, with 19 bases in between. This CDR3 comprises 15 residues. The germline CDR1 and CDR2 sequences are SGDLS and YYNGEE. The chain's CDR3 is CASSAGAYGLGEQYF. CDR3 nucleotides: TGTGCCAGCAGCGCCGGGGCTTACGGGTTGGGCGAGCAGTACTTC.

The V call is TRBV20-1, the J call TRBJ2-7, with TRBD1 identical over 10 bases. The CDR3 is 15 amino acids. With V trimmed by 1 base and J by 5 bases, 8 bases remained unmatched. The germline V gene has CDR1 DFQATT and CDR2 SNEGSKA (reference sequence). The CDR3 protein is CSARGRDRGLDEQYF. Here the CDR3 DNA reads TGCAGTGCTAGAGGTCGTGACAGGGGGCTGGACGAGCAGTACTTC.

The CDR3: CASSPTPGGARFAYNEQFF. As DNA, the CDR3 is TGCGCCAGCAGCCCCACTCCGGGGGGGGCGAGGTTTGCCTACAATGAGCAGTTCTTC. The chain combines TRBV4-1 with TRBJ2-1; 8 bases fit TRBD2. The junction had 16 bases not matched to a gene; V was cut back by 4 bases and J by 2 bases. Germline values: CDR1 MGHRA, CDR2 YSYEKL. The CDR3 is 19 residues long.

V and J are TRBV20-1 and TRBJ1-5; perhaps TRBD1 as D (5 bases). Trimming shortened V by 7 bases and J by 6 bases, and 16 bases separated the two germline ends. Germline values: CDR1 DFQATT, CDR2 SNEGSKA (reference sequence). CDR3 length equals 13 residues. CDR3 coding DNA: TGCAGTGTTTCTCGGGGGGTCGGTCAGCCCCAGCATTTT. Translation: CSVSRGVGQPQHF.

This clonotype was seen repeatedly, ten times or more. The chain joins TRBV13 to TRBJ2-1; TRBD2 matches 14 bases. With V trimmed by 5 bases and J by 5 bases, 5 bases remained unmatched. CDR1 is PRHDT and CDR2 is FYEKMQ in the germline V gene (reference sequence). CDR3 size: 16 residues. The CDR3, as DNA: TGTGCCAGCAGCGTACCGGGACTAGCGGGGGACAATGAGCAGTTCTTC. Protein product: CASSVPGLAGDNEQFF.

This clonotype was found many times. The chain employs TRBV6-5 and TRBJ1-1; D unresolved. Germline V lookup: CDR1 MNHEY, CDR2 SVGAGI. The CDR3 covers 16 residues. V was pared by 0 bases and J by 0 bases, with 11 bases between. The CDR3 loop reads CASSYSRVGMNTEAFF. DNA of the CDR3: TGTGCCAGCAGTTACTCGAGGGTTGGGATGAACACTGAAGCTTTCTTT.

This clonotype has only a few counts. The gene calls are TRBV6-5 and TRBJ1-3; D call uncertain. The germline V and J ends were trimmed by 2 bases and 1 base, with 6 bases remaining between them. Germline V gene data show CDR1 as MNHEY and CDR2 as SVGAGI. This CDR3 has 14 amino acids. The CDR3: CASSYGQSGNTIYF. The DNA of the CDR3 is TGTGCCAGCAGTTACGGGCAGTCTGGAAACACCATATATTTT.

This clonotype was detected ten times or more. This sequence joins TRBV29-1 and TRBJ2-7; 10 bases fit TRBD1. Germline V gene sequence: CDR1 SQVTM, CDR2 ANQGSEA. Unmatched junction bases numbered 11, after V lost 7 bases and J lost 8 bases. This CDR3 contains 13 residues. The CDR3 sequence: CSAGTGEGGKQYF. The CDR3 nucleotides are TGCAGCGCGGGGACAGGGGAAGGCGGGAAGCAGTACTTC.

There are many counts of this clonotype. The chain couples TRBV3-1 to TRBJ1-1; D might be TRBD1 (6 bases). Trimming took off 0 bases at V and 0 bases at J, with 23 bases between the two ends. This CDR3 has 20 amino acids. In germline, CDR1 is LGHDT, CDR2 YNNKEL (reference sequence). The CDR3 region is CASSQDIWTLNQGMNTEAFF. As DNA, the CDR3 is TGTGCCAGCAGCCAAGATATCTGGACACTTAATCAGGGGATGAACACTGAAGCTTTCTTT. Filled out from reference TRBV3-1 and TRBJ1-1, the complete variable domain reads DTAVSQTPKYLVTQMGNDKSIKCEQNLGHDTMYWYKQDSKKFLKIMFSYNNKELIINETVPNRFSPKSPDKAHLNLHINSLELGDSAVYFCASSQDIWTLNQGMNTEAFFGQGTRLTVV.

This clonotype came up a few times. Possible read error: a much larger clone is one base away. The CDR3 nucleotides are TGTGCCAGCGGTACGGACAGGAACACTGAAGCTTTCTTT. Amino acid sequence: CASGTDRNTEAFF. J is TRBJ1-1 and V is TRBV6-2 or TRBV6-3, with a tentative D call TRBD1 (6 bases). Trimming pared 8 bases from V and 1 base from J, leaving 11 bases between. Germline assignment: CDR1 MNHEY and CDR2 SVGEGT. The CDR3 runs 13 residues.

This clonotype has at least ten counts. The chain recombines TRBV7-9 with TRBJ2-3; D is possibly TRBD2 (5 bases). The CDR3 length is 14 residues. Trimming shortened V by 5 bases and J by 0 bases, and 9 bases separated the two germline ends. CDR1 and CDR2 (germline): SEHNR, FQNEAQ (reference sequence). The DNA for the CDR3 is TGTGCCAGCAGCGGTATAGCGAGCACAGATACGCAGTATTTT. This translates into CASSGIASTDTQYF.

At least ten counts were recorded for this clonotype. The chain uses TRBV12-3 or TRBV12-4 and TRBJ2-1, with 8 bases fitting TRBD2. The CDR3 is 13 residues long. The trim removed 6 bases at V and 9 bases at J, leaving 7 bases unmatched. In DNA, the CDR3 is TGTGCCAGCAGGCCAACTAGCGGCGGTGAGCAGTTCTTC. Its protein is CASRPTSGGEQFF.

This chain uses TRBV7-2 with TRBJ1-4; D possibly corresponds to TRBD1 (6 bases). The V end was cut by 1 base, the J end by 6 bases, with 18 bases between. CDR3 length equals 17 residues. Germline CDR1 and CDR2: SGHTA and FQGNSA. CDR3 coding DNA: TGTGCCAGCAGCTTAGAGGGATTCAGGGGTGGGGATGAAAAACTGTTTTTT. Protein: CASSLEGFRGGDEKLFF. The full variable domain, rest sourced from reference TRBV7-2 and TRBJ1-4, is GAGVSQSPSNKVTEKGKDVELRCDPISGHTALYWYRQSLGQGLEFLIYFQGNSAPDKSGLPSDRFSAERTGGSVSTLTIQRTQQEDSAVYLCASSLEGFRGGDEKLFFGSGTQLSVL.

Many counts were recorded for this clonotype. The rearrangement joins TRBV3-1 to TRBJ2-1; D perhaps matches TRBD2 (7 bases). Per germline, CDR1 LGHDT and CDR2 YNNKEL (reference sequence). CDR3 size: 15 residues. Trimming shortened V by 2 bases and J by 6 bases, and 14 bases separated the two germline ends. The CDR3 region has the DNA TGTGCCAGCAGCCAAATCGGGGGGCCAATCAATGAGCAGTTCTTC. Translation: CASSQIGGPINEQFF.

This clonotype appeared many times. The J gene is TRBJ1-1, the V gene TRBV7-2; D is unresolved. CDR3 length: 13 amino acids. Trimming took 5 bases from V and 0 from J, leaving 7 bases between them. Germline CDR1 SGHTA, CDR2 FQGNSA. The CDR3 nucleotides read TGTGCCAGCAGCATGACTCTGAACACTGAAGCTTTCTTT. It is translated as CASSMTLNTEAFF.

The chain employs TRBV6-4 and TRBJ2-2, with 10 bases identical to TRBD2. Germline V gives CDR1 MRHNA, CDR2 SNTAGT. V dropped 0 bases and J dropped 7; count of bases not matched to a gene: 8. CDR3 length equals 17 residues. CDR3 protein: CASSDSTERGGIGELFF. CDR3 sequence (DNA): TGTGCCAGCAGTGACTCGACGGAGCGGGGGGGCATCGGGGAGCTGTTTTTT.